This TCR beta chain was profiled in a study of regulatory T cells in long-lasting Graves disease. Germline V gene data show CDR1 as MGHDK and CDR2 as SYGVNS. This CDR3 spans 18 amino acids. V trimming: 6 bases; J trimming: 8 bases; junction bases outside the gene matches: 21. In this sample, this clonotype turned up many times. Building of the TCR beta libraries involved iRepertoire HTBI primers and Arm-PCR of CDR3 regions. MiXCR, applied by TCRdb to the multiplex PCR reads, yields one record per CDR3 protein. This sample has about 540,000 distinct CDR3 sequences, with 13% found just once. As to time point: newly diagnosed GD, antithyroid drugs for less than 3 months. The TCR library was made from RNA that had been extracted from PBMCs in TRIzol. This same sample was also part of a study on T cells in Graves' hyperthyroidism and ophthalmopathy.

The J gene is TRBJ2-3, the V gene TRBV25-1; 9 bases match TRBD2. The starting material was peripheral blood mononuclear cells (PBMCs), obtained at new diagnosis, from a patient treated with antithyroid drugs. This clonotype was obtained from a man younger than 40 with Graves disease. The CDR3 is CASSPIRGFAGGPATQYF. The CDR3 region has the DNA TGTGCCAGCAGCCCCATACGGGGTTTCGCGGGAGGGCCAGCTACGCAGTATTTT.